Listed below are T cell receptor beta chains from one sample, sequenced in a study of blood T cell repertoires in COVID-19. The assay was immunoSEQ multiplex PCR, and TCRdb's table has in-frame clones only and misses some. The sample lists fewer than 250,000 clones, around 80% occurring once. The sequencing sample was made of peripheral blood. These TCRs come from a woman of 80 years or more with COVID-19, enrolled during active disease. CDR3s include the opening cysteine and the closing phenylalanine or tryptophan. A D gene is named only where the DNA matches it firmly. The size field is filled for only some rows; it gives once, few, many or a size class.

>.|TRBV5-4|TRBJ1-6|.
TGTGCCAGCAGTCCCAATACAGGGAACAATTCACCCCTCCACTTT
CASSPNTGNNSPLHF
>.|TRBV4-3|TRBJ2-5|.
TGCGCCAGCAGCCAAGGGGGGGATCCGGGGAGGGAGACCCAGTACTTC
CASSQGGDPGRETQYF
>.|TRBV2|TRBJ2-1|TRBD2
TGTGCCAGCAGGGGAGGGACTAGCGGGGGCGAGCAGTTCTTC
CASRGGTSGGEQFF
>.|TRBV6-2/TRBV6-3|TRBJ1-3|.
TGTGCCAGCAGTCTCGTTCGGGATAGCTCTGGAAACACCATATATTTT
CASSLVRDSSGNTIYF
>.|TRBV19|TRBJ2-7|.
TGTGCCAGTAGTATGTATCAAAATAGTGGCGAGCAGTACTTC
CASSMYQNSGEQYF
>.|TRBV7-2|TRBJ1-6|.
TGTGCCAGCAGCCCCCGATCAGGTTCAAATTCACCCCTCCACTTT
CASSPRSGSNSPLHF
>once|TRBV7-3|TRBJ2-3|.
TGTGCCAGCAGCCCAAGGCCGGGACAAAACACAGATACGCAGTATTTT
CASSPRPGQNTDTQYF
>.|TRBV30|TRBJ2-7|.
TGTGCCTGGAGCCCTGACATGAACTACGAGCAGTACTTC
CAWSPDMNYEQYF
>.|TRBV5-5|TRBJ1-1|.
TGTGCCAGCAGCTTGCTGACACATAACACTGAAGCTTTCTTT
CASSLLTHNTEAFF
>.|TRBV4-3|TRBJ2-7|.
TGCGCCAGCAGCTCTGAACAGGGCTACGAGCAGTACTTC
CASSSEQGYEQYF
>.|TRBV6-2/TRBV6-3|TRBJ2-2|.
TGTGCCAGCAGCACTCAGGCCAGAAGCACCGGGGAGCTGTTTTTT
CASSTQARSTGELFF
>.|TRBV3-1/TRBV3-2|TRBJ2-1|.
TGTGCCAGCAGCCAAGAATCCCGTAATGAGCAGTTCTTC
CASSQESRNEQFF
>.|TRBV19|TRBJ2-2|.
TGTGCCAGTAGTATACCCGGCAGGTCGGTAGCGGCGAACACCGGGGAGCTGTTTTTT
CASSIPGRSVAANTGELFF
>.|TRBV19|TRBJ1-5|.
TGTGCCAGTAGTATAGATTTGAGAAACCAGCCCCAGCATTTT
CASSIDLRNQPQHF
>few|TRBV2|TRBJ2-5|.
TGTGCCAGCCGATCTCGGGGGGAGACCCAGTACTTC
CASRSRGETQYF
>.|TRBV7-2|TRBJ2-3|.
TGTGCCAGCAGCTTACAGGGTGTATCAGATACGCAGTATTTT
CASSLQGVSDTQYF
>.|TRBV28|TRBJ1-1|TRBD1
TGTGCCAGCAGGGCCCGAGACAGGGGGCTTGGTGAAGCTTTCTTT
CASRARDRGLGEAFF
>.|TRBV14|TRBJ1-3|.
TGTGCCAGCAGCCAAGTAAGAGCCTCTGGAAACACCATATATTTT
CASSQVRASGNTIYF
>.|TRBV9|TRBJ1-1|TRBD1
TGTGCCAGCAGTTCAACGACAGGGCAAAACACTGAAGCTTTCTTT
CASSSTTGQNTEAFF
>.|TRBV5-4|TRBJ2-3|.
TGTGCCAGCAGCTTGTCGGGACAAGATACGCAGTATTTT
CASSLSGQDTQYF
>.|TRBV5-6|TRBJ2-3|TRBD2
TGTGCCAGCAGCTTTGGACTAGGGGGCACAGATACGCAGTATTTT
CASSFGLGGTDTQYF
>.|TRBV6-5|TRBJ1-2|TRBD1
TGTGCCAGCAGTTACAGACAGGGGGCGGATGGCTACACCTTC
CASSYRQGADGYTF
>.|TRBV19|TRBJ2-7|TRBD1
TGTGCCAGTACCTCCGGGACAGGACCCTACGAGCAGTACTTC
CASTSGTGPYEQYF
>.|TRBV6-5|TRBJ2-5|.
TGTGCCAGCAGTTACACTCGACTAGGCCAAGAGACCCAGTACTTC
CASSYTRLGQETQYF
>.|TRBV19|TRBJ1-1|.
TGTGCCAGTAAGACCGGGAGTCAGGCGAACACTGAAGCTTTCTTT
CASKTGSQANTEAFF
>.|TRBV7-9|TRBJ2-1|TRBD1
TGTGCCAGCAGCTTACGGGACAGCTACAATGAGCAGTTCTTC
CASSLRDSYNEQFF
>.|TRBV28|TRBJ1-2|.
TGTGCCATCGTACAGGAGAACTATGGCTACACCTTC
CAIVQENYGYTF
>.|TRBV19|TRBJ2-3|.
TGTGCCAGTAGTATAAGGAGGGGCCCCACAGATACGCAGTATTTT
CASSIRRGPTDTQYF
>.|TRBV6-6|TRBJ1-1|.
TGTGCCAGCAGTGGGGTGGGGGGCACTGAAGCTTTCTTT
CASSGVGGTEAFF
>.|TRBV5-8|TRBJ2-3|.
TGTGCCAGCAGCTTCTCTGGGACAACCATCACAGATACGCAGTATTTT
CASSFSGTTITDTQYF
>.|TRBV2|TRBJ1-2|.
TGTGCCAGCCGAGCGGGGGACTATGGCTACACCTTC
CASRAGDYGYTF
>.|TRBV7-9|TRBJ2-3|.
TGTGCCAGCAGCTTAGCAGGGGGCACAGATACGCAGTATTTT
CASSLAGGTDTQYF
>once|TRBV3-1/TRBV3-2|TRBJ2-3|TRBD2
TGTGCCAGCAGCCAACACTCACTAGCGGGGGGGCCATCGGTAGATACGCAGTATTTT
CASSQHSLAGGPSVDTQYF
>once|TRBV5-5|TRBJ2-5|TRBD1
TGTGCCAGCAGCCCACCGACAGGGGTGGGCGAGACCCAGTACTTC
CASSPPTGVGETQYF
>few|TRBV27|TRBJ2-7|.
TGTGCCAGCAGTTCAACACAGGGGGGGGAGCAGTACTTC
CASSSTQGGEQYF
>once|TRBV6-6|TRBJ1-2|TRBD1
TGTGCCAGCAGTTACGGACAGGGGAGGAACTATGGCTACACCTTC
CASSYGQGRNYGYTF
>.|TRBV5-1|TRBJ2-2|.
TGCGCCAGCAGCTTGGCGGGGGGCCAGCTGTTTTTT
CASSLAGGQLFF
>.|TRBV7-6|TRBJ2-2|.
TGTGCCAGCAGCCGAGTCCCCGGACTAACGCCCGGGGAGCTGTTTTTT
CASSRVPGLTPGELFF
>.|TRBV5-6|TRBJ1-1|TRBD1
TGTGCCAGCAGCCCCGGACAGGGAAACACTGAAGCTTTCTTT
CASSPGQGNTEAFF
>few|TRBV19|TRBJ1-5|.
TGTGCCAGTAGTGCAACCGGGACACGGAGCAATCAGCCCCAGCATTTT
CASSATGTRSNQPQHF
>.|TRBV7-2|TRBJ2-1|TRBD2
TGTGCCAGCAGCTTAAGGGGAGAGCGGGGGTGGGAAAATGAGCAGTTCTTC
CASSLRGERGWENEQFF
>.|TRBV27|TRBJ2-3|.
TGTGCCAGCAGTTTAGACAGGACTTTTCCTTGGGATACGCAGTATTTT
CASSLDRTFPWDTQYF
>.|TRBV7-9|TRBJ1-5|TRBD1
TGTGCCAGCAGCTGGGGGACAGATAGCAATCAGCCCCAGCATTTT
CASSWGTDSNQPQHF
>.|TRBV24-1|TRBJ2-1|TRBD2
TGTGCCACCAGTGATGGAGCGGGGGGGCTGAATGAGCAGTTCTTC
CATSDGAGGLNEQFF
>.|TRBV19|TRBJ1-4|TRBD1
TGTGCCAGTAGTGCCGGGACAGCTTATAATGAAAAACTGTTTTTT
CASSAGTAYNEKLFF
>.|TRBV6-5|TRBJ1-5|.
TGTGCCAGCAGGGAGATAGCTAGCAATCAGCCCCAGCATTTT
CASREIASNQPQHF
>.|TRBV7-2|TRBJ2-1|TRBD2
TGTGCCAGCAGGAAGCGGGGGAATGAGCAGTTCTTC
CASRKRGNEQFF
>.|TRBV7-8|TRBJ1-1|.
TGTGCCAGCAGCTTAGGGCTAGGGGTTCGTGGTGAAGCTTTCTTT
CASSLGLGVRGEAFF
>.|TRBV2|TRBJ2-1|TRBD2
TGTGCCAGCAGCGAAACTACTAGCGGCGCCTCCTACAATGAGCAGTTCTTC
CASSETTSGASYNEQFF
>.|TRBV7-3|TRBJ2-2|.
TGTGCCAGCAGCCCCGGGGGAACGTCCCGTGAGGAGCTGTTTTTT
CASSPGGTSREELFF
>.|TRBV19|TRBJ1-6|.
TGTGCCAGTAGTATACAACCCTCAGGCCCGTCGCTCCACTTT
CASSIQPSGPSLHF
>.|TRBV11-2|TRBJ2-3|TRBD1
TGTGCCAGCAGCCCGGGACAGGGGATTCATACGCAGTATTTT
CASSPGQGIHTQYF
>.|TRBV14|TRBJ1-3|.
TGTGCCAGCAGCCACACAGGAAACACCATATATTTT
CASSHTGNTIYF
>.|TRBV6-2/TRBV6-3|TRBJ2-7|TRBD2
TGTGCCAGCAGTCCCCGGACTAGCGGGGGGGCCTACGAGCAGTACTTC
CASSPRTSGGAYEQYF